These 20 T cell receptor beta chains were all obtained from the same sample, sequenced in a study of blood T cells in healthy people across ages. The authors ran a second PCR of about 6 to 11 cycles using a sample-barcoded 5' primer and a J-beta primer mix. MiXCR, run by TCRdb on the 5' RACE reads, gives a single entry per CDR3 protein. In the table there are some 700,000 distinct CDR3 sequences, 22% of which are singletons. Material for sequencing was blood. The receptors originated from a man in his 70s in good health.

The chain combines TRBV25-1 with TRBJ2-1; TRBD2 matches at 7 bases. The CDR3 has 15 residues. The V and J ends lost 2 bases and 4 bases, in that order; junction bases with no gene match: 5. Per germline, CDR1 MGHDK and CDR2 SYGVNS. The CDR3 DNA is TGTGCCAGCAGTGAAAGCGGGGCTGGGTACAATGAGCAGTTCTTC. Its translation: CASSESGAGYNEQFF.

This clonotype came up many times. This chain uses TRBV6-6 with TRBJ2-1; D call uncertain. The CDR3 covers 12 residues. Germline CDR1 is MNHNY and CDR2 is SVGAGI (reference sequence). V lost 5 bases and J 8 bases, leaving 10 bases between the germline ends. The CDR3 here is CASSLDPHEQFF. CDR3 DNA: TGTGCCAGCAGTCTCGACCCCCATGAGCAGTTCTTC.

In its sample, this clonotype was seen a few times. V usage is TRBV5-6 and J usage is TRBJ2-5; D tentatively fits TRBD1 or TRBD2 (5 bases each). Matching the DNA end better, TRBJ2-7 makes the J call doubtful. Germline loops: CDR1 SGHDT, CDR2 YYEEEE. CDR3 length: 12 residues. CDR3: CASGREPHEQYF. CDR3 DNA: TGTGCCAGCGGCAGGGAGCCCCACGAGCAGTACTTC.

This chain joins TRBV6-1 and TRBJ2-7; no clear D. The CDR3 runs to 12 residues. Germline loops: CDR1 MNHNS, CDR2 SASEGT. V was clipped by 7 bases and J by 3 bases, with 10 bases between them. CDR3 DNA: TGTGCCAGCAAAGGACGGGTCTACGAGCAGTACTTC. Protein sequence: CASKGRVYEQYF.

J is TRBJ1-5 and V is TRBV7-2, with TRBD1 matching over 7 bases. Unmatched junction bases numbered 16, after V lost 5 bases and J lost 6 bases. Germline CDR1 is SGHTA and CDR2 is FQGNSA. The CDR3 has 17 residues. The CDR3 DNA sequence: TGTGCCAGCAGCCTCTCCCCGGTGGGGTCAGGGGGTCAGCCCCAGCATTTT. Protein sequence: CASSLSPVGSGGQPQHF.

The chain recombines TRBV29-1 with TRBJ2-1; 9 bases map to TRBD1. Germline CDR1 reads SQVTM; CDR2 reads ANQGSEA. Trimming removed 7 bases from V and 4 bases from J; junction bases left unmatched: 11. The CDR3 length is 15 residues. The CDR3 bases are TGCAGCGCCGGGGTGACAGGGGGGAATTACAATGAGCAGTTCTTC. It is translated as CSAGVTGGNYNEQFF.

The chain is built from TRBV9 and TRBJ2-5, with 9 bases matching TRBD1. The better agreement between TRBJ2-1 and the DNA end casts doubt on the J call. The length of the CDR3 is 14 residues. Germline assignment: CDR1 SGDLS and CDR2 YYNGEE. The DNA of the CDR3 is TGTGCCAGCACCCGGACAGGGGAGGTGGATGAGCAGTTCTTC. This sequence encodes CASTRTGEVDEQFF.

This rearrangement joins TRBV6-2 or TRBV6-3 to TRBJ2-2; D is ambiguous. V lost 2 bases and J lost 5, with 12 bases in between. CDR1 is MNHEY, CDR2 SVGEGT, per germline. The CDR3 runs 15 residues. CDR3 protein: CASSYRQVKTGELFF. DNA of the CDR3: TGTGCCAGCAGTTACCGTCAGGTCAAGACCGGGGAGCTGTTTTTT.

This clonotype has only a few counts. The chain joins TRBV6-6 to TRBJ1-2; 8 bases agree with TRBD1. CDR1 is MNHNY, CDR2 SVGAGI, per germline (reference sequence). With 7 bases clipped from V and 8 bases from J, the junction kept 6 bases outside the gene matches. The CDR3 runs 12 residues. Here the CDR3 reads CASTTQGGGYTF. CDR3 DNA sequence: TGTGCCAGCACTACACAGGGGGGCGGCTACACCTTC.

The J gene is TRBJ1-2, the V gene TRBV7-2; the D gene is possibly TRBD1 (5 bases). Germline-derived CDR1 and CDR2 are SGHTA and FQGNSA. The CDR3 extends over 15 amino acids. V lost 5 bases and J lost 7, with 20 bases in between. This CDR3 reads CASSNLGEGPIGYTF. CDR3 bases: TGTGCCAGCAGCAACCTCGGGGAGGGGCCCATTGGCTACACCTTC.

This clonotype was counted a few times. CDR3 in amino acids: CASSQTDRYYGYTF. The CDR3 DNA reads TGTGCCAGCAGCCAGACGGACAGATACTATGGCTACACCTTC. The rearrangement joins TRBV27 to TRBJ1-2; possible D gene TRBD1, 6 bases. V lost 6 bases to trimming and J lost 3 bases, with 14 bases between them. CDR1 is MNHEY, CDR2 SMNVEV, per germline (reference sequence). The CDR3 has 14 amino acids.

This clonotype was detected ten times or more. The rearrangement links TRBV20-1 to TRBJ2-5; D might be TRBD1 or TRBD2, each matching 5 bases. The J call may be wrong; the DNA end is better matched by TRBJ2-7. The CDR3 sequence is 13 residues long. CDR1 and CDR2 (germline): DFQATT, SNEGSKA (reference sequence). The CDR3 nucleotides read TGCAGTGCCGCCGGGGCGGAAGGCTACGAGCAGTACTTC. This sequence encodes CSAAGAEGYEQYF.

This clonotype occurred many times. The CDR3: CAWSAAGTALTYEQYV. The DNA of the CDR3 is TGTGCCTGGAGTGCCGCCGGGACCGCTCTTACATACGAGCAGTACGTC. This chain uses TRBV30 with TRBJ2-7; D may be TRBD1 or TRBD2 (5 bases each). V shed 1 base and J shed 4 bases, with 20 bases lying between them. The CDR3 is 16 residues long. Germline V gives CDR1 GTSNPN, CDR2 SVGIG (reference sequence).

This clonotype appeared a few times. The chain is built from TRBV15 and TRBJ1-2; a weak D match, TRBD1 (6 bases). The CDR3 totals 16 residues. With 0 bases removed from V and 4 bases from J, the gap between germline ends came to 15 bases. CDR1 is LNHNV and CDR2 is YYDKDF in the germline V gene (reference sequence). The CDR3 nucleotides are TGTGCCACCAGCAGAGATCAAAACAGGGATGCCTATGGCTACACCTTC. As protein: CATSRDQNRDAYGYTF.

The CDR3 DNA reads as TGTGCCAGCAGTTTAAGTCAGACTAGCACAGATACGCAGTATTTT. It encodes CASSLSQTSTDTQYF. The chain is built from TRBV12-3 or TRBV12-4 and TRBJ2-3; D is uncertain. The CDR3 is 15 amino acids. V lost 2 bases to trimming and J lost 0 bases, with 9 bases between them.

This clonotype has just a few counts. The rearrangement links TRBV29-1 to TRBJ1-6, with D possibly matching TRBD1 (5 bases). Looked up from germline, CDR1 is SQVTM and CDR2 is ANQGSEA. The length of the CDR3 is 15 residues. V was cut by 3 bases and J by 4 bases, with 13 bases left in between. As DNA, the CDR3 is TGCAGCGTTGAGGAGACCAGGGAATATAATTCACCCCTCCACTTT. Protein product: CSVEETREYNSPLHF.

The chain couples TRBV5-1 to TRBJ2-7; 11 positions match TRBD2. The J call is doubtful: the DNA matches TRBJ2-5 better. Germline lookup yields CDR1 SGHRS and CDR2 YFSETQ. The CDR3 extends over 16 amino acids. The DNA for the CDR3 is TGCGCCAGCAGCAGTGGACTAGCGGGTAACCAAGAGACCCAGTACTTC. Amino acids: CASSSGLAGNQETQYF.

This rearrangement joins TRBV24-1 to TRBJ2-5; 9 bases match TRBD1. The CDR3 spans 15 residues. Germline assignment: CDR1 KGHDR and CDR2 SFDVKD. J lost 4 bases, V lost 4 bases, and 6 bases had no gene match. Written as DNA, the CDR3 is TGTGCCACCAGTGAAGAAGGGACAGGGCCAGAGACCCAGTACTTC. This encodes CATSEEGTGPETQYF.

The chain combines TRBV12-3 or TRBV12-4 with TRBJ2-7, with 11 bases aligning to TRBD2. V lost 3 bases to trimming and J lost 6 bases; unmatched junction nucleotides: 16. The CDR3 extends over 18 amino acids. CDR3 region: CASSFGSGGADRLSEQYF. The CDR3 DNA is TGTGCCAGCAGTTTCGGTAGCGGGGGGGCCGATCGTTTAAGCGAGCAGTACTTC.

This clonotype was seen a few times. The rearrangement joins TRBV14 to TRBJ2-5; D perhaps matches TRBD1 (5 bases). CDR1 is SGHDN, CDR2 FVKESK, per germline. This CDR3 comprises 13 residues. Trimming shortened V by 0 bases and J by 7 bases, and 9 bases separated the two germline ends. The DNA for the CDR3 is TGTGCCAGCAGCCAAGATCTTCAGGGGACCCAGTACTTC. It yields the protein CASSQDLQGTQYF.